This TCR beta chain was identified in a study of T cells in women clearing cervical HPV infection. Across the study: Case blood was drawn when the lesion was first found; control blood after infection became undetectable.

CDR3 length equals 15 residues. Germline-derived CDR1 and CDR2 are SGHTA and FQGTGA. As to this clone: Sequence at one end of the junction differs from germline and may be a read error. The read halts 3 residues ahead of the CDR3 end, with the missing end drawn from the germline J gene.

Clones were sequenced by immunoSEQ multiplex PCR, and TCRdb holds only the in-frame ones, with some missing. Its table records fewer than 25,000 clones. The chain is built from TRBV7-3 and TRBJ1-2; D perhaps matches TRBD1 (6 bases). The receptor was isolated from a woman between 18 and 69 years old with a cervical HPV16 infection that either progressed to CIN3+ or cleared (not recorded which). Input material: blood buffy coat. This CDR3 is CASSPGQGINCGYTF. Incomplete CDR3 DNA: TGTGCCAGCAGCCCCGGGCAGGGGATTAACTGTGGC.